Listed below are T cell receptor beta chains from one sample, sequenced in a study of beta chain features in type 1 diabetes. The method was immunoSEQ multiplex PCR; TCRdb's version includes in-frame clones alone and lacks a portion of them. The sample lists under 300,000 clones; under 8.5% were seen once. Sequencing used central memory CD4+ T cells from blood. The receptors stem from a young woman in good health. Both conserved end residues are part of each CDR3. D genes are given only for firm matches. The size of a clone is reported for some rows only, either as once, few or many, or as a class for expanded clones.

cdr3_nt,cdr3_aa,j_call,clone_size,v_call,d_call
TGTGCCAGCAGCTCGGACGGCCGTTTCTTTGAAAAACTGTTTTTT,CASSSDGRFFEKLFF,TRBJ1-4,few,TRBV7-9,.
TGTGCCAGTAGTCGGGGGACTAGCTCCTACGAGCAGTACTTC,CASSRGTSSYEQYF,TRBJ2-7,.,TRBV19,TRBD2
TGCGCCAGCAGCCAAGATCGAGGGACAGGGGGACGTGGCGGGGAGCTGTTTTTT,CASSQDRGTGGRGGELFF,TRBJ2-2,few,TRBV4-1,TRBD1
TGTGCCATCAGTGAGTCTTTTCAGCAAGAGACCCAGTACTTC,CAISESFQQETQYF,TRBJ2-5,many,TRBV10-3,.
TGCAGCGTTCCCGGACGGGATTACACTGAAGCTTTCTTT,CSVPGRDYTEAFF,TRBJ1-1,few,TRBV29-1,.
TGTGCCAGCAGTGAAGTTCCCCGTTTCACCGGGGGATACGAGCAGTACTTC,CASSEVPRFTGGYEQYF,TRBJ2-7,.,TRBV6-1,.
TGTGCCAGCAGTTTACGAGGGGCCCTCACTAGCACAGATACGCAGTATTTT,CASSLRGALTSTDTQYF,TRBJ2-3,few,TRBV27,.
TGCGCCAGCAGCCAAGAAGAAAACATTCAGTACTTC,CASSQEENIQYF,TRBJ2-4,.,TRBV4-3,.
TGTGCCAGCAGCCTTCTTGGGGCGGGGAACACAGATACGCAGTATTTT,CASSLLGAGNTDTQYF,TRBJ2-3,.,TRBV7-3,.
TGTGCCAGCAATAGGGGAGATCAGCCCCAGCATTTT,CASNRGDQPQHF,TRBJ1-5,.,TRBV28,.
TGCAGCGTTGAAGAAGGACTCCGGGAAGGAGGTGGCTACACCTTC,CSVEEGLREGGGYTF,TRBJ1-2,.,TRBV29-1,.
TGTGCCAGCAGTGTGGAACGGATCGCTCGGTATGGCTACACCTTC,CASSVERIARYGYTF,TRBJ1-2,.,TRBV2,.
TGTGCCAGCACCACCAGGGTTCTCACAGATACGCAGTATTTT,CASTTRVLTDTQYF,TRBJ2-3,many,TRBV5-4,.
TGTGCCAGCAGCCCCCGGTCAGCGAACACTGAAGCTTTCTTT,CASSPRSANTEAFF,TRBJ1-1,.,TRBV11-2,.
TGTGCCAGCAGCTTAGTGGGCGATGAGCAGTTCTTC,CASSLVGDEQFF,TRBJ2-1,few,TRBV7-9,.
TGTGCCAGCAGCTACGAGACAGGAAATCAGCCCCAGCATTTT,CASSYETGNQPQHF,TRBJ1-5,.,TRBV7-2,.
TGTGCCAGCAGCACCGCGGGAAGGACCCCATTT,CASSTAGRTPF,TRBJ1-1,few,TRBV9,.
TGTGCCAGCAGCCTAGGGGGCTACGGGAGGGAGACCCAGTACTTC,CASSLGGYGRETQYF,TRBJ2-5,.,TRBV7-2,.
TGTGCCAGCAGCCTGCCGGGGAGCCAAGAGACCCAGTACTTC,CASSLPGSQETQYF,TRBJ2-5,.,TRBV13,.
TGTGCCACCAGCAGAGACCGAGATCCTCAGAGGACCCAGTACTTC,CATSRDRDPQRTQYF,TRBJ2-5,few,TRBV15,.
TGTGCCAGCAACCTGGGACTAGCGGGAGGCCACGAGCAGTACTTC,CASNLGLAGGHEQYF,TRBJ2-7,few,TRBV2,TRBD2
TGTGCCAGCAGTTACCGGAGCTCCTATAATTCACCCCTCCACTTT,CASSYRSSYNSPLHF,TRBJ1-6,.,TRBV6-5,.
TGCGCCAGCAGCTTAGTAGCGGGAGGGGCTATCCCAGCCTACGAGCAGTACTTC,CASSLVAGGAIPAYEQYF,TRBJ2-7,few,TRBV5-1,TRBD2
TGTGCCAGCAGCCAAGGCCGATCCGGGACAGGGGTCTGGAGTGAAAAACTGTTTTTT,CASSQGRSGTGVWSEKLFF,TRBJ1-4,many,TRBV4-2,TRBD1
TGTGCCAGCAGAGACAGGGTGAACACCGGGGAGCTGTTTTTT,CASRDRVNTGELFF,TRBJ2-2,.,TRBV27,TRBD1
TGTGCCAGTATCGAAGGACAGGGGGATTCACCCCTCCACTTT,CASIEGQGDSPLHF,TRBJ1-6,.,TRBV19,TRBD1
TGTGCCAGCAGTTTTTCAGTCAATCAGCCCCAGCATTTT,CASSFSVNQPQHF,TRBJ1-5,few,TRBV28,.
TGCGCCAGCAGCTTGCAGGGGTCCGATACGCAGTATTTT,CASSLQGSDTQYF,TRBJ2-3,few,TRBV5-1,.
TGTGCCAGCAGCCTAAGGAGTGCGAATACGCAGTATTTT,CASSLRSANTQYF,TRBJ2-3,.,TRBV7-2,.